The clone carrying this T cell receptor (beta chain) was observed a few times. CDR3 length: 17 amino acids. Germline V lookup: CDR1 SGHNT, CDR2 YYREEE (reference sequence). Trimming removed 0 bases from V and 4 bases from J; junction bases left unmatched: 10. One entry per CDR3 protein, called by TCRdb with MiXCR from the RT-PCR reads. Here the sample spans roughly 290,000 distinct CDR3 sequences, around a fifth being singletons. This sample was included in a study of response to subunit inactivated influenza vaccine. The sample in question was PBMCs from blood, obtained roughly 20 months after vaccination. The clonotype originates from a man in his fifties or sixties who received an inactivated influenza vaccine. The chain employs TRBV5-4 and TRBJ1-1, with TRBD1 matching 9 bases. The CDR3 region has the DNA TGTGCCAGCAGCTTGGGAGGGGGACAGGGAATTGGCACTGAAGCTTTCTTT. Translated, it gives CASSLGGGQGIGTEAFF.